This T cell receptor beta chain appears in the sequencing data of a study of radiation and T cells in renal cell carcinoma. A remark on this clone: Its antigen remains unknown.

The study's findings and limits: From baseline, blood top tumor clonotypes peaked at 2 weeks post-radiation. No pretreatment tumor biopsies were available for baseline clonotypes.

Sequenced by immunoSEQ multiplex PCR; TCRdb stores in-frame clones only, minus some. The data show 140,000 or so clones, roughly 88% seen once. V lost 0 bases and J 7 bases, leaving 12 bases between the germline ends. The germline gives CDR1 LGHNA, CDR2 YSLEER. The CDR3 covers 14 residues. Time point here: baseline pretreatment blood. Indicated treatment: 15 Gy SBRT to primary tumor, nephrectomy 4 weeks later. After SBRT, blood was collected at 2 and 4 weeks, plus baseline. This chain joins TRBV4-3 and TRBJ1-2; no clear D gene. The source material was blood, sampled from a patient whose treatment included radiotherapy and nephrectomy. The origin of this receptor is a woman aged 50 to 60 with renal cell carcinoma. The CDR3 is CASSQDPGIGGYTF. CDR3 sequence (DNA): TGCGCCAGCAGCCAAGACCCAGGAATTGGTGGCTACACCTTC.